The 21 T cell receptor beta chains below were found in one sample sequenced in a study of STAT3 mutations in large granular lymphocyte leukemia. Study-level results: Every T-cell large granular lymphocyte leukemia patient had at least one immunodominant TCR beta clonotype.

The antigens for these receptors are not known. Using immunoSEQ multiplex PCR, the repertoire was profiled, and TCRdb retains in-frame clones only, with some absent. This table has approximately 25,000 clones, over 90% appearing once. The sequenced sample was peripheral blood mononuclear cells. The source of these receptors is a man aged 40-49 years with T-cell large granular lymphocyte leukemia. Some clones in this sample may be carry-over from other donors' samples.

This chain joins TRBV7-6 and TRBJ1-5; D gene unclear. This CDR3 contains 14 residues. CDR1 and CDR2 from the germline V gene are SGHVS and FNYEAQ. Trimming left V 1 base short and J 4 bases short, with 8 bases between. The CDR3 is CASSLEAGNQPQHF. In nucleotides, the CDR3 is TGTGCCAGCAGCTTAGAGGCAGGTAATCAGCCCCAGCATTTT.

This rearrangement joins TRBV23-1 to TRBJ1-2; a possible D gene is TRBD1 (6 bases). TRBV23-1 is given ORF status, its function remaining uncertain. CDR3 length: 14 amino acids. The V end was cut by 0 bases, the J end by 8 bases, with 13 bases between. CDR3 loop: CASSQSARGYGYTF. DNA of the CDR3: TGCGCCAGCAGTCAATCGGCCAGGGGATACGGCTACACCTTC.

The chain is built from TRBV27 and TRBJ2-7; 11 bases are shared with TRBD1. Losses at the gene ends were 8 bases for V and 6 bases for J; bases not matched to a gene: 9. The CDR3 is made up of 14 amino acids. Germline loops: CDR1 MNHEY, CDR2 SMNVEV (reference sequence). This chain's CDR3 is CASSYLGTGGEQYF. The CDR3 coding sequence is TGTGCCAGCTCATACCTCGGGACAGGGGGCGAGCAGTACTTC.

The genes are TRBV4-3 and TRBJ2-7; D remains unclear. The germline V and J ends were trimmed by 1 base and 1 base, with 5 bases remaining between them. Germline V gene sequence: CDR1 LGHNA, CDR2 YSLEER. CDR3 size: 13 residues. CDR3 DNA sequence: TGCGCCAGCAGCCAAGGGAGATCCTACGAGCAGTACTTC. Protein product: CASSQGRSYEQYF.

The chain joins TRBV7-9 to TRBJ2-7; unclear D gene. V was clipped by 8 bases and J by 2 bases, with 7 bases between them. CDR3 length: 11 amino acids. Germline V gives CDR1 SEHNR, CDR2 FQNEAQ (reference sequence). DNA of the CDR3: TGTGCCAGCCCGGATCCCTACGAGCAGTACTTC. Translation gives CASPDPYEQYF.

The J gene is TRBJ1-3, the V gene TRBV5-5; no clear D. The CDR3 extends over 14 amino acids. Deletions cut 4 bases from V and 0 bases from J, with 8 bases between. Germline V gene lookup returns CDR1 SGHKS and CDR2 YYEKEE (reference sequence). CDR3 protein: CASSQADSGNTIYF. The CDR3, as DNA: TGTGCCAGCAGCCAAGCAGACTCTGGAAACACCATATATTTT.

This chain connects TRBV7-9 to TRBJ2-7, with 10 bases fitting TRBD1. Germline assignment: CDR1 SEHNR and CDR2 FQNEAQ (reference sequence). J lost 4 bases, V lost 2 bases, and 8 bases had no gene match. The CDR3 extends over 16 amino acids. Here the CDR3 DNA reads TGTGCCAGCAGCTTAACCGAGACAGGGGGCGGGTACGAGCAGTACTTC. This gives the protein CASSLTETGGGYEQYF.

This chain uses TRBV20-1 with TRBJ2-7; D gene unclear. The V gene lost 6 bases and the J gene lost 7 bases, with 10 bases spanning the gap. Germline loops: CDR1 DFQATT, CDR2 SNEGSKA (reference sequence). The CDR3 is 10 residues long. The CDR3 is CSAVVEEQYF. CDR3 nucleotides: TGCAGTGCCGTCGTGGAGGAGCAGTACTTC.

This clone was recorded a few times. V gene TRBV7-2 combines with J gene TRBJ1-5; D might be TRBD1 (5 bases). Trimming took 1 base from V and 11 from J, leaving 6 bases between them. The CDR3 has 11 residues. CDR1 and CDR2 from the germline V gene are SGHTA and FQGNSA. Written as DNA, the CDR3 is TGTGCCAGCAGCTTAGGACAGTCCCAGCATTTT. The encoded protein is CASSLGQSQHF.

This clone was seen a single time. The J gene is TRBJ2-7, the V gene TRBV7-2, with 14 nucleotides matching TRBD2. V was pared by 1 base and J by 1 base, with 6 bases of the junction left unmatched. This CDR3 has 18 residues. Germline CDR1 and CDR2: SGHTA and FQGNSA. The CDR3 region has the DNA TGTGCCAGCAGCTTAGAAGGGTGGACTAGCGGGGGGTCCTACGAGCAGTACTTC. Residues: CASSLEGWTSGGSYEQYF.

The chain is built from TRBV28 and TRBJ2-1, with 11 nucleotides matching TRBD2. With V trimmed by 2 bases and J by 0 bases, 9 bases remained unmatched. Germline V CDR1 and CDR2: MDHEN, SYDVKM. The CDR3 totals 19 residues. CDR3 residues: CASSLLAGGLSLSYNEQFF. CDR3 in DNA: TGTGCCAGCAGTTTACTAGCGGGGGGCCTTTCACTCTCCTACAATGAGCAGTTCTTC.

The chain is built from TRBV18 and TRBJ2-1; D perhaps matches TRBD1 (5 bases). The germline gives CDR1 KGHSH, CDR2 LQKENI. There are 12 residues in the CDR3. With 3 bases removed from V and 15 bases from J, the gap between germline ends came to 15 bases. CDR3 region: CASSPLDSMRFF. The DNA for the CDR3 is TGTGCCAGCTCACCTCTAGACAGTATGCGGTTCTTC.

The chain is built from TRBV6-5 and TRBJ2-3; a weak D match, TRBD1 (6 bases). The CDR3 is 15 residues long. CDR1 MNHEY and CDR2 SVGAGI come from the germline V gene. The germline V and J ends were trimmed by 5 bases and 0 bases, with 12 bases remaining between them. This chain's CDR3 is CASSVGTGSTDTQYF. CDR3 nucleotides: TGTGCCAGCAGTGTGGGAACAGGGAGCACAGATACGCAGTATTTT.

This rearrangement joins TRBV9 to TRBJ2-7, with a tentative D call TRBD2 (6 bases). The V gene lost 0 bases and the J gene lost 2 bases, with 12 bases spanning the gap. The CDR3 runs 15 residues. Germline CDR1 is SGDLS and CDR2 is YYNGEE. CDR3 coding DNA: TGTGCCAGCAGCGTAGGTGAGGGGAGGCCCTACGAGCAGTACTTC. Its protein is CASSVGEGRPYEQYF.

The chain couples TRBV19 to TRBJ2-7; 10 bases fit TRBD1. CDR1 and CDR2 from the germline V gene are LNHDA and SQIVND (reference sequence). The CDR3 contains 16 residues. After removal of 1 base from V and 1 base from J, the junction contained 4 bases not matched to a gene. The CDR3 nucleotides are TGTGCCAGTAGTATAGCCGGGACAGGGGTATCCTACGAGCAGTACTTC. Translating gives CASSIAGTGVSYEQYF.

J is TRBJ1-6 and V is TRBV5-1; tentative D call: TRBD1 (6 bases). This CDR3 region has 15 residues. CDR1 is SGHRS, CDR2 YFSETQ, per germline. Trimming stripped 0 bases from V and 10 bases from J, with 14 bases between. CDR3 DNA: TGCGCCAGCAGCTTGGGCGGGGGGCCGGAGTCACCCCTCCACTTT. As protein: CASSLGGGPESPLHF. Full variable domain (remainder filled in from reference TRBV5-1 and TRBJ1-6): KAGVTQTPRYLIKTRGQQVTLSCSPISGHRSVSWYQQTPGQGLQFLFEYFSETQRNKGNFPGRFSGRQFSNSRSEMNVSTLELGDSALYLCASSLGGGPESPLHFGNGTRLTVT.

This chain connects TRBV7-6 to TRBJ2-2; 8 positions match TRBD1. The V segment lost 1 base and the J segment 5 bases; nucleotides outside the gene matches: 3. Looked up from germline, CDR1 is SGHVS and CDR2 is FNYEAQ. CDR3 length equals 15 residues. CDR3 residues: CASSLERTGTGELFF. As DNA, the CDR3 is TGTGCCAGCAGCTTAGAAAGGACAGGGACCGGGGAGCTGTTTTTT.

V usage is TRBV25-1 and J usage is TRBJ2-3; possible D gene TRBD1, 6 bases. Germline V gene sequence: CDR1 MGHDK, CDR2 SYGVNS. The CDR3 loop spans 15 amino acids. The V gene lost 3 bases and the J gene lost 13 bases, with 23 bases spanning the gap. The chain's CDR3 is CASSDSAGHQGIEYF. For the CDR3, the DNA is TGTGCCAGCAGTGATTCAGCCGGTCATCAGGGGATAGAGTATTTT.

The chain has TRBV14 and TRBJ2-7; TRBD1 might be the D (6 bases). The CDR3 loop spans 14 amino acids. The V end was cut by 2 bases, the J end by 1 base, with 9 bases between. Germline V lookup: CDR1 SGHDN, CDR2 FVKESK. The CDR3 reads CASSQYQGSYEQYF. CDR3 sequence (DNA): TGTGCCAGCAGCCAATATCAGGGGTCCTACGAGCAGTACTTC.

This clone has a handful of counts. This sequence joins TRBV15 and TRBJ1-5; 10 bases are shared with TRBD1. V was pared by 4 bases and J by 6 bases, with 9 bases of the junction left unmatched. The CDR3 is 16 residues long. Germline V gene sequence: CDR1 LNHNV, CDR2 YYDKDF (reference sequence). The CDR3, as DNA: TGTGCCACCAGCACTAGCCGACAGGGGGCTATTCAGCCCCAGCATTTT. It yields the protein CATSTSRQGAIQPQHF.

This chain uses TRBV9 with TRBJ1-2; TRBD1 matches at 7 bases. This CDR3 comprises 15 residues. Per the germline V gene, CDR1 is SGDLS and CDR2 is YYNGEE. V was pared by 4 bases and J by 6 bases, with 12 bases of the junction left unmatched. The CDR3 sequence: CASSPNEGGANGYTF. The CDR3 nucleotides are TGTGCCAGCAGCCCCAACGAAGGGGGCGCGAATGGCTACACCTTC.